The TCR beta chain described here comes from a study of T cells expressing NK-cell markers. For the study at large: Eight donors were sequenced, seven testing HCMV-seropositive and one testing seronegative.

The study's findings and limits: 1.0-7.0% of CD8+ T cells in over 5 donors belonged to dominant NKG2C+ clonotypes.

The authors generated TCR beta cDNA through 5'RACE template switching with UMIs. Using the 5' RACE reads, TCRdb records one entry per CDR3 protein without DNA. This table lists about 380,000 distinct CDR3 sequences. Remarks on this clonotype: Its antigen is unknown.

The CDR3 contains 13 residues. CDR1 and CDR2 (germline): MNHNY, SVGAGI (reference sequence). The TCR was taken from a man aged 18-70 years in good health. The sample taken for sequencing was blood T cells: a sorted CD56 or NKG2C T cell subset, CD4+ or CD8+ T cells, or bulk PBMC T cells (not recorded which). J is TRBJ2-5 and V is TRBV6-6; TCRdb reports TRBD2, a call that lacks DNA to check it against. CDR3: CASSTGAVETQYF.